This T cell receptor beta chain was found in a study of T cells in Graves' hyperthyroidism and ophthalmopathy. The CDR3 regions of TCR beta were amplified from RNA transcripts. HTBI primers were used for first-round RT-PCR of the TCR CDR3. TCRdb redid the calling of the multiplex PCR reads with MiXCR, one entry per CDR3 protein. This sample has a few hundred thousand distinct CDR3 sequences, with roughly a sixth found just once. Germline CDR1 reads DFQATT; CDR2 reads SNEGSKA (reference sequence). This CDR3 spans 19 amino acids. V dropped 1 base and J dropped 6; count of bases not matched to a gene: 17. In its sample, this clonotype was seen many times. Its antigen is not identified. Regarding the study as a whole: Blood also carried most thyroid clonotypes expanded above 0.001.

This chain uses TRBV20-1 with TRBJ2-1; 11 bases match TRBD2. This receptor was identified in a woman aged 18-29 years with Graves' ophthalmopathy. Source material: blood. The CDR3 spells CSARGALTGGLAETNEQFF. The CDR3 region has the DNA TGCAGTGCTAGAGGTGCCCTGACAGGGGGACTAGCGGAGACCAATGAGCAGTTCTTC.